The rows below give T cell receptor beta chains drawn from one sample of a study of cytomegalovirus exposure and HLA in healthy donors. Profiling relied on immunoSEQ multiplex PCR, and the TCRdb table lists in-frame clones only, not all of them. The sample lists just over 150,000 clones; around four fifths were seen once. The specimen was PBMCs. Receptor source: a woman in her 30s in good health and CMV-seronegative. CDR3s include the opening cysteine and the closing phenylalanine or tryptophan. The order of the fields is J gene, V gene, clone size, D gene, CDR3 protein, CDR3 DNA. A D gene is named only where the DNA matches it firmly. Size values are once, few and many counts, or a class for expanded clones, and some rows have none.

j_call: TRBJ1-6
v_call: TRBV9
clone_size: few
d_call: TRBD1
cdr3_aa: CASSSGTENSPLHF
cdr3_nt: TGTGCCAGCAGCTCCGGGACAGAGAATTCACCCCTCCACTTT

j_call: TRBJ1-5
v_call: TRBV6-6
clone_size: .
d_call: .
cdr3_aa: CASSGQINQPQHF
cdr3_nt: TGTGCCAGCAGTGGACAGATCAATCAGCCCCAGCATTTT

j_call: TRBJ1-2
v_call: TRBV6-4
clone_size: .
d_call: .
cdr3_aa: CASTLGGWVYGYTF
cdr3_nt: TGTGCCAGCACCCTCGGGGGGTGGGTCTATGGCTACACCTTC

j_call: TRBJ1-2
v_call: TRBV5-4
clone_size: .
d_call: .
cdr3_aa: CASSLARQSAYGYTF
cdr3_nt: TGTGCCAGCAGCTTGGCGCGGCAGTCAGCCTATGGCTACACCTTC

j_call: TRBJ2-2
v_call: TRBV6-8
clone_size: .
d_call: TRBD1
cdr3_aa: CASSFRDRNTGELFF
cdr3_nt: TGTGCCAGCAGTTTCCGGGACAGGAACACCGGGGAGCTGTTTTTT

j_call: TRBJ1-1
v_call: TRBV6-1
clone_size: .
d_call: .
cdr3_aa: CASSEKGYTEAFF
cdr3_nt: TGTGCCAGCAGTGAAAAGGGGTACACTGAAGCTTTCTTT

j_call: TRBJ1-2
v_call: TRBV6-5
clone_size: .
d_call: .
cdr3_aa: CASSYNKNYGYTF
cdr3_nt: TGTGCCAGCAGTTACAACAAAAACTATGGCTACACCTTC

j_call: TRBJ1-2
v_call: TRBV4-1
clone_size: .
d_call: TRBD1
cdr3_aa: CASSQEDRGYGGYTF
cdr3_nt: TGCGCCAGCAGCCAAGAAGACAGGGGGTATGGAGGCTACACCTTC

j_call: TRBJ2-5
v_call: TRBV5-1
clone_size: .
d_call: TRBD2
cdr3_aa: CASSLEGSAGETRYF
cdr3_nt: TGCGCCAGCAGCTTGGAGGGTTCCGCGGGGGAGACCCGGTACTTC

j_call: TRBJ1-2
v_call: TRBV2
clone_size: .
d_call: TRBD1
cdr3_aa: CASNPRGQSDGYTF
cdr3_nt: TGTGCCAGCAATCCGAGGGGGCAGAGTGATGGCTACACCTTC

j_call: TRBJ2-1
v_call: TRBV5-1
clone_size: .
d_call: .
cdr3_aa: CASSFDGGYNEQFF
cdr3_nt: TGCGCCAGCAGCTTCGACGGGGGCTACAATGAGCAGTTCTTC

j_call: TRBJ2-2
v_call: TRBV6-1
clone_size: .
d_call: .
cdr3_aa: CASTPTGRSGELFF
cdr3_nt: TGTGCCAGCACCCCGACAGGGAGGTCCGGGGAGCTGTTTTTT

j_call: TRBJ1-2
v_call: TRBV5-6
clone_size: .
d_call: TRBD1
cdr3_aa: CASSAGQPLYTF
cdr3_nt: TGTGCCAGCAGCGCGGGACAGCCTCTCTACACCTTC

j_call: TRBJ1-1
v_call: TRBV7-9
clone_size: .
d_call: .
cdr3_aa: CSSSVEGGTEAFF
cdr3_nt: TGTTCCAGCAGCGTTGAGGGAGGGACTGAAGCTTTCTTT

j_call: TRBJ1-3
v_call: TRBV9
clone_size: .
d_call: TRBD1
cdr3_aa: CASSPRTGSGNTIYF
cdr3_nt: TGTGCCAGCAGCCCCCGGACAGGGAGTGGAAACACCATATATTTT

j_call: TRBJ2-7
v_call: TRBV5-1
clone_size: .
d_call: TRBD2
cdr3_aa: CASRTSGTNGEQYF
cdr3_nt: TGCGCCAGCAGGACTAGCGGGACCAACGGGGAGCAGTACTTC

j_call: TRBJ2-1
v_call: TRBV5-4
clone_size: .
d_call: TRBD2
cdr3_aa: CASSSLAGGYNEQFF
cdr3_nt: TGTGCCAGCAGCTCGCTAGCGGGGGGTTACAATGAGCAGTTCTTC